This T cell receptor beta chain was documented in a study of CD8+CD57+ T cells in acquired aplastic anemia. The V segment lost 4 bases and the J segment 9 bases; nucleotides outside the gene matches: 9. CDR1 and CDR2 (germline): SGHRS, YFSETQ. This CDR3 contains 14 residues. Both TCR beta VDJ combination and CDR3 sequence profiling were carried out. Genomic DNA was the template for this profiling. TCRdb itself ran the reads through MiXCR, one entry per CDR3 protein. The repertoire holds under 500,000 distinct CDR3 sequences, approximately 32% seen once, with 0.75% to 0.95% in the top ten. Sequencing involved patients with CD8+CD57+ cell expansion previously shown by flow cytometry.

This sequence originates from a human donor with aplastic anemia. The sample consisted of sorted CD4+, CD8+, or CD8+CD57+ T cells (not recorded which) from PBMCs. The J gene is TRBJ2-4, the V gene TRBV5-1; TRBD1 aligns across 8 bases. CDR3 sequence (DNA): TGCGCCAGCAGCAGACAGGGGAAATCGAGCATTCAGTACTTC. Translated, it gives CASSRQGKSSIQYF.